These 14 T cell receptor beta chains came from one sample sequenced in a study of shared clonotypes between healthy human individuals. Using immunoSEQ multiplex PCR, the repertoire was profiled, and TCRdb retains in-frame clones only, with some absent. The top ten clones hold around 12% of a sample with hundreds of thousands of clones, about 74% of them seen once. The sample comprised PBMCs. All receptors come from a middle-aged woman in good health. Some clones in this sample may be carry-over from other donors' samples.

V is TRBV28 and J is TRBJ2-1, with 12 bases fitting TRBD2. This CDR3 is 15 amino acids long. The V segment lost 6 bases and the J segment 5 bases; nucleotides outside the gene matches: 5. Germline V lookup: CDR1 MDHEN, CDR2 SYDVKM. Here the CDR3 reads CASRTSGRVDNEQFF. CDR3 nucleotides: TGTGCCAGCAGGACTAGCGGGAGAGTCGACAATGAGCAGTTCTTC. Looking up the rest from reference TRBV28 and TRBJ2-1 gives the full variable domain: DVKVTQSSRYLVKRTGEKVFLECVQDMDHENMFWYRQDPGLGLRLIYFSYDVKMKEKGDIPEGYSVSREKKERFSLILESASTNQTSMYLCASRTSGRVDNEQFFGPGTRLTVL.

This clone was found a few times. The chain couples TRBV30 to TRBJ1-2; D ambiguous. The CDR3 runs 12 residues. V lost 3 bases and J lost 2, with 7 bases in between. Germline CDR1 and CDR2: GTSNPN and SVGIG (reference sequence). The CDR3 here is CAWRLGNYGYTF. CDR3 DNA sequence: TGTGCCTGGAGACTCGGGAACTATGGCTACACCTTC.

The chain couples TRBV5-4 to TRBJ1-2; no reliable D call. The germline V and J ends were trimmed by 4 bases and 4 bases, with 17 bases remaining between them. Germline loops: CDR1 SGHNT, CDR2 YYREEE (reference sequence). CDR3 length equals 15 residues. The CDR3: CASSQDGGWSYGYTF. The DNA of the CDR3 is TGTGCCAGCAGCCAAGATGGTGGCTGGAGCTATGGCTACACCTTC.

In the case of this clone: At one end the junction does not follow the germline gene, possibly because of a read error. The chain's CDR3 is CASRGTWWGTGTQYF. CDR3 nucleotides: TGTGCCAGCAGGGGGACTTGGTGGGGCACAGGTACGCAGTATTTT. The V call is TRBV2, the J call TRBJ2-3; D is possibly TRBD2 (6 bases). The CDR3 extends over 15 amino acids. Germline values: CDR1 SNHLY, CDR2 FYNNEI.

V gene TRBV7-6 combines with J gene TRBJ2-7, with no clear D. The CDR3 runs to 12 residues. Looked up from germline, CDR1 is SGHVS and CDR2 is FNYEAQ. Trimming left V 2 bases short and J 7 bases short, with 9 bases between. The CDR3 loop reads CASSLIGKEQYF. The CDR3, as DNA: TGTGCCAGCAGCTTAATTGGTAAAGAGCAGTACTTC.

This chain joins TRBV6-1 and TRBJ1-2; no reliable D call. Trimming left V 5 bases short and J 13 bases short, with 8 bases between. Per germline, CDR1 MNHNS and CDR2 SASEGT. The CDR3 has 9 residues. CDR3 in amino acids: CASSPPPTF. The DNA for the CDR3 is TGTGCCAGCAGTCCCCCCCCCACCTTC.

This sequence joins TRBV7-6 and TRBJ2-1; TRBD1 matches 7 bases. The V segment lost 5 bases and the J segment 6 bases; nucleotides outside the gene matches: 7. This CDR3 is built from 14 residues. Germline CDR1 is SGHVS and CDR2 is FNYEAQ. The CDR3 is CASSTTGVPNEQFF. CDR3 DNA: TGTGCCAGCAGCACTACAGGGGTCCCCAATGAGCAGTTCTTC.

V and J are TRBV28 and TRBJ1-4; D unresolved. The CDR3 extends over 18 amino acids. Between the trimmed V and J ends, which lost 2 bases and 6 bases, there was a span of 22 bases. Germline V gene sequence: CDR1 MDHEN, CDR2 SYDVKM. CDR3 sequence: CASSLRGYRRVVDEKLFF. The CDR3 region has the DNA TGTGCCAGCAGTTTACGAGGTTATAGGAGAGTGGTAGATGAAAAACTGTTTTTT.

This clone was observed at least ten times. The sample contains more than one DNA sequence encoding this CDR3. The J gene is TRBJ2-5, the V gene TRBV9, with D possibly matching TRBD1 (5 bases). This CDR3 is 15 amino acids long. Germline CDR1 and CDR2: SGDLS and YYNGEE. V lost 6 bases, J lost 5 bases, and 20 bases lay in between. The CDR3 DNA is TGTGCCAGCAATAAAATAGGGGAAGAAAGGGAGACCCAGTACTTC. Protein: CASNKIGEERETQYF.

The chain uses TRBV28 and TRBJ1-1, with D hard to call. The CDR3 runs to 13 residues. V lost 7 bases to trimming and J lost 1 base, with 10 bases between them. The germline V gene has CDR1 MDHEN and CDR2 SYDVKM. Here the CDR3 reads CASISSGNTEAFF. Here the CDR3 DNA reads TGTGCCAGCATTTCGTCCGGGAACACTGAAGCTTTCTTT. The variable domain in full, with the rest retrieved from reference TRBV28 and TRBJ1-1, is DVKVTQSSRYLVKRTGEKVFLECVQDMDHENMFWYRQDPGLGLRLIYFSYDVKMKEKGDIPEGYSVSREKKERFSLILESASTNQTSMYLCASISSGNTEAFFGQGTRLTVV.

The chain employs TRBV10-1 and TRBJ2-3; 9 bases match TRBD1. Germline V gene sequence: CDR1 WNHNN, CDR2 SYGVQD (reference sequence). This CDR3 spans 16 amino acids. V lost 0 bases and J lost 4; bases outside the gene matches: 5. The CDR3 sequence: CASSESTGQGSDTQYF. The CDR3 DNA is TGCGCCAGCAGTGAGTCGACGGGACAGGGATCAGATACGCAGTATTTT.

About this clone: This likely came from a read error, as a far larger clone is one base away. The same CDR3 arises from other DNA sequences in this sample as well. V is TRBV30 and J is TRBJ2-3; tentatively, D is TRBD1 (6 bases). This CDR3 contains 13 residues. CDR1 is GTSNPN, CDR2 SVGIG, per germline (reference sequence). CDR3 sequence: CACSLRGRDTQYF. CDR3 coding DNA: TGTGCCTGTTCCCTCAGGGGCAGAGATACGCAGTACTTT.

This clone appeared many times. This sample includes further DNA sequences coding for the same CDR3. The chain is built from TRBV28 and TRBJ1-1; D is perhaps TRBD1 (5 bases). The germline V gene has CDR1 MDHEN and CDR2 SYDVKM. The CDR3 length is 14 residues. The V and J ends lost 10 bases and 3 bases respectively, with 18 bases between them. CDR3 nucleotides: TGTGCCACCCGGTCCGACCCAGGGCACACTGAAGCTTTCTTT. Its protein is CATRSDPGHTEAFF.

The chain employs TRBV27 and TRBJ2-7; no clear D. The CDR3 is made up of 13 amino acids. Trimming removed 0 bases at V and 9 bases at J, with 12 bases between. The germline V gene encodes CDR1 MNHEY and CDR2 SMNVEV (reference sequence). In DNA form, the CDR3 reads TGTGCCAGCAGTTTATCCCCGGCCCTTGGGCAGTACTTC. Protein sequence: CASSLSPALGQYF.